This T cell receptor (beta chain) comes out of a study of T cell changes during pregnancy in multiple sclerosis. V lost 4 bases and J 0 bases, leaving 4 bases between the germline ends. Looked up from germline, CDR1 is MRHNA and CDR2 is SNTAGT. This CDR3 spans 14 amino acids. Method: immunoSEQ multiplex PCR; TCRdb's copy keeps in-frame clones and lacks some. The profile shows 15,000 to 20,000 clones, 87% of them singletons. Sequenced here: CD8+ T cells from peripheral blood mononuclear cells, sampled in the third trimester of pregnancy. The chain links TRBV6-4 to TRBJ2-6; no firm D call. The TCR sequence derives from a female donor in good health, enrolled as a control in a pregnancy study. The CDR3, as DNA: TGTGCCAGCAGTGTAGACTCTGGGGCCAACGTCCTGACTTTC. Translated, it gives CASSVDSGANVLTF.